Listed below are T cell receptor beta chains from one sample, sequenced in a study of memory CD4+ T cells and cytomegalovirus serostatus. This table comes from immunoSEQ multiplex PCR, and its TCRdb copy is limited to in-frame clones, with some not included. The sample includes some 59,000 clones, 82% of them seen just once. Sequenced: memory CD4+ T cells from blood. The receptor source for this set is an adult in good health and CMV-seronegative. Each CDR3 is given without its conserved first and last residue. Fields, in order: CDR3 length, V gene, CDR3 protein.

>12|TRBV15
ATSSQQGLSEQY
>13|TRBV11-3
ASSLSGRAYNEQF
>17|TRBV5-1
ASSLSTSGSPLNTGELF
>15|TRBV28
ASSLWAVGLAFETQY
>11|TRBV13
ASSLELHNEQF
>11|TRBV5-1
ASSGQNSYEQY
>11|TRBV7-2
ASSPWDRAEAF
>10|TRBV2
ASSRGRVEQY
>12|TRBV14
ASSQGGGSREQY
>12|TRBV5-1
ASSLASGSYEQY
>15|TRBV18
ASSPPVARFSTDTQY
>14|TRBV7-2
ASSGTSGRNTGELF
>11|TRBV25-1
ASSDSFNSPLH
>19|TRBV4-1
ASSTNRGRTSGRASGDTQY
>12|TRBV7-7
ASSLRGGTGEQY
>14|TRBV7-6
ASSHAGRGGYNEQF
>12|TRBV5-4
ASSSRGGGDTQY
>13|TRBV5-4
ASSRGRGVNTEAF
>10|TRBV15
ATSIANNEQF
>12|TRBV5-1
ASSSMWHYNEQF
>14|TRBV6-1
ASSEGRGVGNQPQH
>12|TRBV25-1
ASSEGSGFAEAF
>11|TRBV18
ASSPFGGNTIY
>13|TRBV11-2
ASSPGTGVNQPQH
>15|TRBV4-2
ASSQATSIEGADTQY
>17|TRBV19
ASKVLVPGTGVNTGELF